The clone carrying this T cell receptor (beta chain) was found many times. Its antigen is currently unknown. Trimming took off 6 bases at V and 2 bases at J, with 10 bases between the two ends. The CDR3 totals 13 residues. Germline CDR1 reads MDHEN; CDR2 reads SYDVKM. Among the patients, aged 18 to 65, hyperthyroidism was newly diagnosed and had lasted under 2 months. Clinical symptoms, serum thyroxine and TRAb, thyroid ultrasound and orbital computed tomography were used for the diagnoses. Isolation of PBMCs was performed on 8.5 to 10 ml fresh peripheral blood. This specimen belongs to a study of T cells in Graves' hyperthyroidism and ophthalmopathy. The source material, RNA transcripts, was used to amplify TCR beta CDR3 regions. HTBI primers were the set used in a first-round RT-PCR of the TCR CDR3. TCRdb re-called the multiplex PCR reads through MiXCR, storing one row per CDR3 protein. The sample shows about 740,000 distinct CDR3 sequences, 14% of them seen only once.

Broader study findings: Most expanded thyroid clonotypes above 0.001 recurred in blood.

Sequencing was performed on blood. This receptor was obtained from a woman aged 18-29 years with Graves' hyperthyroidism. The chain employs TRBV28 and TRBJ1-2; D may be TRBD1 (5 bases). The CDR3 loop is CASRVDRNYGYTF. CDR3 in DNA: TGTGCCAGCAGGGTCGACAGAAACTATGGCTACACCTTC.